Following are 14 T cell receptor beta chains from one sample sequenced in a study of blood T cells in healthy people across ages. PCR was performed a second time for about 7 to 11 cycles using a sample-barcoded 5' primer and a J-beta primer mix. MiXCR, applied by TCRdb to the 5' RACE reads, yields one record per CDR3 protein. The table includes about 2 million distinct CDR3 sequences, roughly 49% detected once. Sequenced material: blood. The source is a middle-aged woman in good health.

This clonotype has a count of ten or more. CDR3 residues: CASSSETQYF. The DNA for the CDR3 is TGTGCCAGCAGTTCGGAGACCCAGTACTTC. V gene TRBV28 combines with J gene TRBJ2-5; D gene uncertain. Trimming removed 4 bases at V and 5 bases at J, with 2 bases between. Germline V gene data show CDR1 as MDHEN and CDR2 as SYDVKM. This CDR3 region has 10 residues. The full variable domain, in which reference TRBV28 and TRBJ2-5 provide the parts outside the CDR3, is DVKVTQSSRYLVKRTGEKVFLECVQDMDHENMFWYRQDPGLGLRLIYFSYDVKMKEKGDIPEGYSVSREKKERFSLILESASTNQTSMYLCASSSETQYFGPGTRLLVL.

The chain joins TRBV4-1 to TRBJ2-7; maybe TRBD2 (6 bases). Germline V gene sequence: CDR1 MGHRA, CDR2 YSYEKL. V dropped 7 bases and J dropped 0 bases, with 13 bases sitting between them. This CDR3 is built from 14 residues. The CDR3 sequence is CASTLDYSSYEQYF. The CDR3 coding sequence is TGCGCCAGCACATTGGACTACAGCTCCTACGAGCAGTACTTC.

The chain carries TRBV7-3 and TRBJ2-2; D not resolved. The CDR3 extends over 14 amino acids. Trimming pared 0 bases from V and 2 bases from J, leaving 4 bases between. Germline V CDR1 and CDR2: SGHTA, FQGTGA. CDR3 sequence reads: CASSLTSNTGELFF. The CDR3, as DNA: TGTGCCAGCAGCTTAACTTCAAACACCGGGGAGCTGTTTTTT.

The chain recombines TRBV20-1 with TRBJ2-4; 7 bases fit TRBD2. Losses at the gene ends were 2 bases for V and 8 bases for J; bases not matched to a gene: 12. This CDR3 contains 15 residues. Germline V gene lookup returns CDR1 DFQATT and CDR2 SNEGSKA (reference sequence). The DNA of the CDR3 is TGCAGTGCTAGAACACCGGGACTAAGGGAAGACATTCAGTACTTC. Its translation: CSARTPGLREDIQYF.

In this sample, this clonotype turned up once. The chain has TRBV5-1 and TRBJ1-6; the D gene is possibly TRBD1 (6 bases). Germline V gene sequence: CDR1 SGHRS, CDR2 YFSETQ. V lost 4 bases to trimming and J lost 5 bases, with 19 bases between them. The CDR3 runs 17 residues. CDR3 protein: CASSLTGGQWDNSPLHF. The DNA of the CDR3 is TGCGCCAGCAGCCTGACTGGGGGGCAATGGGATAATTCACCCCTCCACTTT. Full variable domain (remainder filled in from reference TRBV5-1 and TRBJ1-6): KAGVTQTPRYLIKTRGQQVTLSCSPISGHRSVSWYQQTPGQGLQFLFEYFSETQRNKGNFPGRFSGRQFSNSRSEMNVSTLELGDSALYLCASSLTGGQWDNSPLHFGNGTRLTVT.

This chain uses TRBV6-5 with TRBJ2-7; unclear D gene. The V end was cut by 4 bases, the J end by 0 bases, with 16 bases between. This CDR3 contains 16 residues. The germline V gene encodes CDR1 MNHEY and CDR2 SVGAGI. CDR3 region: CASSSDNTHSSYEQYF. CDR3 sequence (DNA): TGTGCCAGCAGTTCCGACAACACCCACAGCTCCTACGAGCAGTACTTC.

The gene calls are TRBV29-1 and TRBJ2-1, with 9 bases fitting TRBD1. Trimming took 1 base from V and 0 from J; bases not matched to a gene: 10. This CDR3 spans 18 amino acids. From germline, CDR1 is SQVTM and CDR2 ANQGSEA. CDR3 sequence: CSVEGGDREISSYNEQFF. CDR3 bases: TGCAGCGTTGAAGGAGGGGACAGGGAGATCAGCTCCTACAATGAGCAGTTCTTC.

The chain has TRBV18 and TRBJ2-7; D is perhaps TRBD2 (6 bases). The CDR3 spans 13 residues. The V gene lost 3 bases and the J gene lost 4 bases, with 10 bases spanning the gap. The germline gives CDR1 KGHSH, CDR2 LQKENI. The CDR3: CASSPTREYEQYF. The CDR3 DNA reads TGTGCCAGCTCACCGACTAGAGAATACGAGCAGTACTTC.

The V call is TRBV5-5, the J call TRBJ2-3, with 7 bases that match TRBD1. Germline-derived CDR1 and CDR2 are SGHKS and YYEKEE (reference sequence). The CDR3 length is 16 residues. V lost 0 bases, J lost 1 base, and 5 bases stayed unmatched. Here the CDR3 DNA reads TGTGCCAGCAGCTTGGACCGACAGGGACGCACAGATACGCAGTATTTT. It codes for CASSLDRQGRTDTQYF.

Of note for this clonotype: A junction boundary mismatches the germline segment, possibly from a read error. This chain connects TRBV7-2 to TRBJ1-2; TRBD1 aligns across 10 bases. Germline CDR1 and CDR2: SGHTA and FQGNSA. There are 14 residues in the CDR3. The DNA of the CDR3 is TGTGCCGGCAGCTTCCTCGGGACAGGGGATGGCTACACCTTC. Translated, it gives CAGSFLGTGDGYTF.

This clonotype was seen a few times. This chain uses TRBV20-1 with TRBJ2-7; 13 bases are a match to TRBD2. Germline CDR1 and CDR2: DFQATT and SNEGSKA (reference sequence). The V and J ends lost 4 bases and 0 bases, in that order; junction bases with no gene match: 3. The CDR3 runs 15 residues. The CDR3 nucleotides are TGCAGTGCTACCGGGACTAGCGGGGTCTCCTACGAGCAGTACTTC. Its translation is CSATGTSGVSYEQYF.

The V gene is TRBV3-1, the J gene TRBJ2-7, with D tentatively TRBD1 (6 bases). Trimming cost V 3 bases and J 4 bases, with 10 bases left between them. The CDR3 is 13 residues long. The germline CDR1 and CDR2 sequences are LGHDT and YNNKEL (reference sequence). The CDR3 here is CASSQGARYEQYF. The CDR3 DNA reads as TGTGCCAGCAGCCAGGGGGCGAGGTACGAGCAGTACTTC.

This clonotype appeared once. The chain's CDR3 is CASTSRLSTDTQYF. In DNA form, the CDR3 reads TGTGCCAGCACCTCAAGGCTTTCCACAGATACGCAGTATTTT. V and J are TRBV12-3 or TRBV12-4 and TRBJ2-3; D is unresolved. V was clipped by 7 bases and J by 2 bases, with 13 bases between them. This CDR3 has 14 amino acids.

This clonotype was found a few times. The chain combines TRBV7-2 with TRBJ2-7; perhaps TRBD2 as D (6 bases). V shed 5 bases and J shed 3 bases, with 17 bases lying between them. Per the germline V gene, CDR1 is SGHTA and CDR2 is FQGNSA. The CDR3 has 15 residues. CDR3 region: CASSRPQVGGYEQYF. The CDR3 DNA is TGTGCCAGCAGCCGGCCACAGGTCGGGGGCTACGAGCAGTACTTC.